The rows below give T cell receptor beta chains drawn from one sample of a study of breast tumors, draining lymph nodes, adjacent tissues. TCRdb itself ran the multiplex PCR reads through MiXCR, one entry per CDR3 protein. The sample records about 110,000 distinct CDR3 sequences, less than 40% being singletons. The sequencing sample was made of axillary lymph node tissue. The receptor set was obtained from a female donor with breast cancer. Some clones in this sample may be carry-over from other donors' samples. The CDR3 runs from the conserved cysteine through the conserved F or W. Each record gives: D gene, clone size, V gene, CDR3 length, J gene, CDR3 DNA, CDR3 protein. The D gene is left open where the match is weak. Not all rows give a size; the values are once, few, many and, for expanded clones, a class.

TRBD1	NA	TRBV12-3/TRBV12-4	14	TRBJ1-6	TGTGCCAGCAGTATCGGACAGGATAATTCACCCCTCCACTTT	CASSIGQDNSPLHF
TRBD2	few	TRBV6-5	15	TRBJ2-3	TGTGCCAGCAGCCCAACTAGCGGGAGTGTGGATACGCAGTATTTT	CASSPTSGSVDTQYF
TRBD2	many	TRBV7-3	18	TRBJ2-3	TGTGCCAGCAGTAGAGGTTGGGCTAGCGGGAGATCAACAGATACGCAGTATTTT	CASSRGWASGRSTDTQYF
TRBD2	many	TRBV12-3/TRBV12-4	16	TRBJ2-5	TGTGCCAGCAGTTTAGGAGCGGGGGGGATCCAAGAGACCCAGTACTTC	CASSLGAGGIQETQYF
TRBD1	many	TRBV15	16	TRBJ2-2	TGTGCCACCAGCAGAGGGGGACAGGTGAACACCGGGGAGCTGTTTTTT	CATSRGGQVNTGELFF
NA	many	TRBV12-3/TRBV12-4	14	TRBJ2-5	TGTGCCAGCAGCCCAGGGGGGGCGTGGGAGACCCAGTACTTC	CASSPGGAWETQYF
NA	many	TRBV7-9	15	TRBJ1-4	TGTGCCAGCAGCCCCGGACAGACCACTAATGAAAAACTGTTTTTT	CASSPGQTTNEKLFF
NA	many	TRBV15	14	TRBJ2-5	TGTGCCACCAGCAGAGAGGGCCTCCAAGAGACCCAGTACTTC	CATSREGLQETQYF
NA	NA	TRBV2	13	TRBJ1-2	TGTGCCCGCGGCGAAGGACAGACCTATGGCTTCACCTTC	CARGEGQTYGFTF
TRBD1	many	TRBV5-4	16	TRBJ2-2	TGTGCCAGCAGCTTAGTTAGGGGGCCCTCCACCGGGGAGCTGTTTTTT	CASSLVRGPSTGELFF
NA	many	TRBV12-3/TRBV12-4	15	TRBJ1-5	TGTGCCAGCAGTTTAGACCTGTATAGCAATCAGCCCCAGCATTTT	CASSLDLYSNQPQHF
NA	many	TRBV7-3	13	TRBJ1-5	TGTGCCAGCAGTACTCACGGCGGTCAGCCCCAGCATTTT	CASSTHGGQPQHF
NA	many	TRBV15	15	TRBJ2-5	TGTGCCACCAGCAGAGGACCTAGCTTCCAAGAGACCCAGTACTTC	CATSRGPSFQETQYF
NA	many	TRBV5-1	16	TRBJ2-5	TGCGCCAGCAGCTTCTTTGGAGGGGGCTCGAGAGAGACCCAGTACTTC	CASSFFGGGSRETQYF
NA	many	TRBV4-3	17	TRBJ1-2	TGCGCCAGCAGCCAAGGGATAGACAGACCACTTAACTATGGCTACACCTTC	CASSQGIDRPLNYGYTF
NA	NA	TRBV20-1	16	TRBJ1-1	TGCAGTGCTAGAAGGCGGCGGAATGAGGTAAACACTGAAGCTTTCTTT	CSARRRRNEVNTEAFF
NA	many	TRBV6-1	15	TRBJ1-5	TGTGCCAGCAGTGAAGCGCTGTATCCAGGGCAGCCCCAGCATTTT	CASSEALYPGQPQHF
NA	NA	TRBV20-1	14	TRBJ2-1	TGCAGTGCTTCGCGCGGGAACGCCTACGCTGAGCAGTTCTTC	CSASRGNAYAEQFF
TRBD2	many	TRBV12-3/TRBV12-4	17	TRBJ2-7	TGTGCCAGCAGTTTTGGGCTGGCAGGGACTAATTCCTACGAGCAGTACTTC	CASSFGLAGTNSYEQYF
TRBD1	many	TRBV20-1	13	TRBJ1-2	TGCAGTGCTAGAACGACAGGGTTAGGCGGCTACACCTTC	CSARTTGLGGYTF
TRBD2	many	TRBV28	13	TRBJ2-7	TGTGCCAGCAGTTCTGGCGGGACTAGGGAGCAGTACTTC	CASSSGGTREQYF
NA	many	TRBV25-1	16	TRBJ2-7	TGTGCCAGCAGTGATGGTTTACGAGGGGGAGGGTACGAGCAGTACTTC	CASSDGLRGGGYEQYF
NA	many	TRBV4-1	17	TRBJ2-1	TGCGCCAGCAGCCAAGATGAGGCTCGAGGGTTCCTGGATGAGCAGTTCTTC	CASSQDEARGFLDEQFF
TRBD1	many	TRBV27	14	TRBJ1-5	TGTGCCAGCGCCCTGGGCAGGGGGAGTCAGCCCCAGCATTTT	CASALGRGSQPQHF
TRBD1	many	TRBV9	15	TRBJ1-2	TGTGCCAGCAGCCCCCAGGGGGGAGCTTTGGGTGGCTACACCTTC	CASSPQGGALGGYTF
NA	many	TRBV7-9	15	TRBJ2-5	TGTGCCAGCAGCTTAGCGCTAGACATCCAAGAGACCCAGTACTTC	CASSLALDIQETQYF
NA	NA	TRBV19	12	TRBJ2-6	TGTGCCAGTAGTATAATACTGAACACTGAAGCTTTC	CASSIILNTEAF
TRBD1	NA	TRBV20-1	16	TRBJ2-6	TGCAGTGCTAGTAATGGACAGGGACCTGGGGCCAACGTCCTGACTTTC	CSASNGQGPGANVLTF
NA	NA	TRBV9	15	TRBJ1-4	TGTGCCAGCAGCGACACGGGGGGGGCGGTGGAAAAACTGTTTTTT	CASSDTGGAVEKLFF
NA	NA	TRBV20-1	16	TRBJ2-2	TGCAGTGCTAGAAACCCCCGGGACAAGACCACCGGGGAGCTGTTTTTT	CSARNPRDKTTGELFF
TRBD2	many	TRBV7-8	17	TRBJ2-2	TGTGCCAGCAGCTTAGCACTAGCGGGGGCGAACACCGGGGAGCTGTTTTTT	CASSLALAGANTGELFF
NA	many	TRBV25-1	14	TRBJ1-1	TGTGCCAGCAGTGCCCTAGAGGGTGGCACTGAAGCTTTCTTT	CASSALEGGTEAFF
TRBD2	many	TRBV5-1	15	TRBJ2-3	TGCGCCAGCAGCCTAGGACTAGCGGGGACAGATACGCAGTATTTT	CASSLGLAGTDTQYF
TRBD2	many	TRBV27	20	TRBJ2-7	TGTGCCAGCAGTTTATCGCGGCCTAGCGGGAGGACCCAAGCCACCTACGAGCAGTACTTC	CASSLSRPSGRTQATYEQYF
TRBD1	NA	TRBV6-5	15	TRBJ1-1	TGTGCCAGCAGTTTACTACTGACAGGGCGGACTGAAGCTTTCTTT	CASSLLLTGRTEAFF
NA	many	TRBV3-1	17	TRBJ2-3	TGTGCCAGCAGCCCCTCCTTGGGGTCGGGAGGCACAGATACGCAGTATTTT	CASSPSLGSGGTDTQYF
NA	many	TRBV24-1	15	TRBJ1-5	TGTGCCACCAAAACCAAAGGTCCCCTCAATCAGCCCCAGCATTTT	CATKTKGPLNQPQHF
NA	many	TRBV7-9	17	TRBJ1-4	TGTGCCAGCAGCCCTAGGGGCCCTCTTGCAACTAATGAAAAACTGTTTTTT	CASSPRGPLATNEKLFF
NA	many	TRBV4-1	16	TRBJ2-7	TGCGCCAGCAGCCAGGCGCTGCGGGACAGCCCCTACGAGCAGTACTTC	CASSQALRDSPYEQYF
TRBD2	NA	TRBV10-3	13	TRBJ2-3	TGTGCCATCAAAGGGACTAGCGGGGATACGCAGTATTTT	CAIKGTSGDTQYF
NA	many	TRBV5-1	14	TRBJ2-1	TGCGCCAGCAGCTCCCATTCACCCTCCAATGAGCAGTTCTTC	CASSSHSPSNEQFF
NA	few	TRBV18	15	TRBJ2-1	TGTGCCAGCTCACCACCGGCGGCAGGGGACAATGAGCAGTTCTTC	CASSPPAAGDNEQFF
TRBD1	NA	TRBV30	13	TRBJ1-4	TGTGCCTGGAGTTCACAGGGGAGGGAAAAACTGTTTTTT	CAWSSQGREKLFF
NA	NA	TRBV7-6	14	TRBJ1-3	TGTGCCAGCAGCCGTTTGGGCTCTGGAAACACCATATATTTT	CASSRLGSGNTIYF
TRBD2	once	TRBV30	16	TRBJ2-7	TGTGCCTGGAGTGCCTTAGCGGGAGTTTACTCCTACGAGCAGTACTTC	CAWSALAGVYSYEQYF
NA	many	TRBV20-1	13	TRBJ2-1	TGCAGTGCTAGGACAGACTCTTACAATGAGCAGTTCTTC	CSARTDSYNEQFF
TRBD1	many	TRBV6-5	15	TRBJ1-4	TGTGCCAGCAGCCTCCTGGACAGGGACAACGAAAAACTGTTTTTT	CASSLLDRDNEKLFF
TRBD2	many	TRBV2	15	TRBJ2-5	TGTGCCAGCAGTTTTATAGCGGGGGGGGGGGAGACCCAGTACTTC	CASSFIAGGGETQYF
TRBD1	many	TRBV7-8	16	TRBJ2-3	TGTGCCAGCAGACCAATTGGGACAGGGGGCAGGGATACGCAGTATTTT	CASRPIGTGGRDTQYF
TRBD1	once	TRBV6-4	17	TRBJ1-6	TGTGCCAGCAGTGAGGGGACAGGGGGTCCCTTTAATTCACCCCTCCACTTT	CASSEGTGGPFNSPLHF
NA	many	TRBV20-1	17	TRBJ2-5	TGCAGTGCTAGCGCTCATGCTAGGACTACCCTCCTTAGGACCCAGTACTTC	CSASAHARTTLLRTQYF
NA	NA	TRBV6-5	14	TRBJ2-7	TGTGCCAGCAGTCACGGCGGGCTATCCTACGAGCAGTACTTC	CASSHGGLSYEQYF
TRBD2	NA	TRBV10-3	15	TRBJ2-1	TGTGCCAGCAGTCGAACTAGCGGGAGAGCCGATGAGCAGTTCTTC	CASSRTSGRADEQFF
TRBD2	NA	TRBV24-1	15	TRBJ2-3	TGTGCCACCAATGGGGGACTAGCGGGAGTAGATACGCAGTATTTT	CATNGGLAGVDTQYF
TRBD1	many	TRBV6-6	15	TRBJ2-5	TGTGCCAGCCTGGGGATCCGGGACAGGGAAGAGACCCAGTACTTC	CASLGIRDREETQYF
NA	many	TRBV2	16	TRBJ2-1	TGTGCCAGCAGCGGCCTGAAGAGGGCCGCCTACAATGAGCAGTTCTTC	CASSGLKRAAYNEQFF
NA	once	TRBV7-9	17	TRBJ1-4	TGTGCCAGCAGCTTAGCAGGGTATCAACGAGGCAATGAAAAACTGTTTTTT	CASSLAGYQRGNEKLFF